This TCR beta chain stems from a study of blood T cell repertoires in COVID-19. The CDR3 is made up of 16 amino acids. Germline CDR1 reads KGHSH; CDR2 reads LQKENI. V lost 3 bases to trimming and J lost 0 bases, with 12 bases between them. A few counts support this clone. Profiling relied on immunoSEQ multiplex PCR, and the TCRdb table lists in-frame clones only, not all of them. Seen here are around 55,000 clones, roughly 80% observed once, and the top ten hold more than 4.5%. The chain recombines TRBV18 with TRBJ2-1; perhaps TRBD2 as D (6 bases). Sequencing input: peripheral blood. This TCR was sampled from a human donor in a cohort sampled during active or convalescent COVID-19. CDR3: CASSPGTLLSYNEQFF. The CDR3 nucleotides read TGTGCCAGCTCACCGGGGACTCTACTCTCCTACAATGAGCAGTTCTTC.